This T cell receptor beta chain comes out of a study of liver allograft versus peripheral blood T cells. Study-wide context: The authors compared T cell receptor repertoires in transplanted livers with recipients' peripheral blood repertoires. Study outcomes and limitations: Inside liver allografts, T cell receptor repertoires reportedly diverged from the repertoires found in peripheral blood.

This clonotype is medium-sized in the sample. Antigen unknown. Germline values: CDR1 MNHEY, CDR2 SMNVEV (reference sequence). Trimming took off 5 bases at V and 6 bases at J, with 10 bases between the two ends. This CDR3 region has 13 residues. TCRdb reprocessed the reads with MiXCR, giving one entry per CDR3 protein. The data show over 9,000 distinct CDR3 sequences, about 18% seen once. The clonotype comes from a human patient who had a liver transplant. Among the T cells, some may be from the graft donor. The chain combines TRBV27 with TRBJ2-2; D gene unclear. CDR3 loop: CASSPQSPGELFF. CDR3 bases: TGTGCCAGCAGTCCTCAGAGTCCCGGGGAGCTGTTTTTT.